These T cell receptor beta chains were read from a single sample in a study of blood T cell repertoires in COVID-19. Some clones are missing from TCRdb's copy, which holds only in-frame ones; the method was immunoSEQ multiplex PCR. Of approximately 160,000 clones listed, approximately 88% are singletons. Material for sequencing was peripheral blood. All receptors come from a woman aged 55-70 years with acute or convalescent COVID-19. CDR3s include the opening cysteine and the closing phenylalanine or tryptophan. A D gene is named only where the DNA matches it firmly. Size is omitted from some rows. Given values are once, few, many or a class for expanded clones.

d_call clone_size j_call v_call cdr3_nt cdr3_aa
- - TRBJ1-2 TRBV4-1 TGCGCCAGCAGCCAAGACGCGGAAAGGTTCTCCTATGGCTACACCTTC CASSQDAERFSYGYTF
- - TRBJ2-5 TRBV9 TGTGCCAGCAGCGTCCGGGGGGCCGAAGGAGAGACCCAGTACTTC CASSVRGAEGETQYF
TRBD1 - TRBJ1-1 TRBV3-1/TRBV3-2 TGTGCCAGCAGCCAGAGGACAGGGGAAGCTTTCTTT CASSQRTGEAFF
TRBD1 - TRBJ1-5 TRBV15 TGTGCCACCAGCAGAGTCGGGACAGCCCGGAATCAGCCCCAGCATTTT CATSRVGTARNQPQHF
TRBD1 - TRBJ1-1 TRBV19 TGTGCCAGTAGTCTACGACAGGGGGGGAACACTGAAGCTTTCTTT CASSLRQGGNTEAFF
- - TRBJ1-3 TRBV25-1 TGTGCCAGCAGACAGGGTTACTCTGGAAACACCATATATTTT CASRQGYSGNTIYF
TRBD1 - TRBJ2-1 TRBV7-8 TGTGCCAGCAGCGGTTCCCGGGACAGGGATATTTACAATGAGCAGTTCTTC CASSGSRDRDIYNEQFF
- - TRBJ1-2 TRBV7-2 TGTGCCAGCAGCTCCTTACAGGCTTCCTATGGCTACACCTTC CASSSLQASYGYTF
- - TRBJ1-3 TRBV15 TGTGCCACCAGCAGAGATCGGGGTACTCGCTCTGGAAACACCATATATTTT CATSRDRGTRSGNTIYF
- - TRBJ1-5 TRBV5-6 TGTGCCAGCAGCTCCCTCACTGAATATAGCAATCAGCCCCAGCATTTT CASSSLTEYSNQPQHF
TRBD1 - TRBJ1-2 TRBV29-1 TGCAGCGTTACAGGGGATGGTGGAGCTAACTATGGCTACACCTTC CSVTGDGGANYGYTF
TRBD1 - TRBJ1-2 TRBV7-2 TGTGCCAGCAGCTTAGACGGGACAGTGGATAATAACTATGGCTACACCTTC CASSLDGTVDNNYGYTF
- - TRBJ1-2 TRBV7-6 TGTGCCAGCAGTTTAGCCTTAGGGGTGACTTCGGGCTACACCTTC CASSLALGVTSGYTF
TRBD2 - TRBJ2-5 TRBV27 TGTGCCAGCAGGGGGACTAGCGGGGGGGCCGTGAAAGAGACCCAGTACTTC CASRGTSGGAVKETQYF
TRBD1 once TRBJ1-1 TRBV28 TGTGCCAGTACGGGACAGGGGGGAATAGAAGCTTTCTTT CASTGQGGIEAFF
- - TRBJ2-1 TRBV4-1 TGCGCCAGCAGCCAATCCACATCCCGTGAGCAGTTCTTC CASSQSTSREQFF
- - TRBJ1-2 TRBV5-6 TGTGCCTCCGGGCGGGGTTATGGCTACACCTTC CASGRGYGYTF
- - TRBJ1-5 TRBV5-4 TGTGCCAGCAGCACCGAGGGAAGCAATCAGCCCCAGCATTTT CASSTEGSNQPQHF
TRBD2 - TRBJ2-7 TRBV2 TGTGCCAGCACCCGGGGGGGTTACGAGCAGTACTTC CASTRGGYEQYF
TRBD1 - TRBJ2-3 TRBV10-3 TGTGCCATCAGTTCCCGACAGGGGGCGGGGGATACGCAGTATTTT CAISSRQGAGDTQYF
- - TRBJ2-5 TRBV3-1/TRBV3-2 TGTGCCAGCAGCCTGAGACACCTCCAAGAGACCCAGTACTTC CASSLRHLQETQYF
- - TRBJ2-2 TRBV6-2/TRBV6-3 TGTGCCAGCAGTCCCGCGGGTAGGGCCGGGGAGCTGTTTTTT CASSPAGRAGELFF
TRBD2 once TRBJ2-1 TRBV7-3 TGTGCCAGCAGCTTAGAGGCTAGCGGGGGGAAATACAATGAGCAGTTCTTC CASSLEASGGKYNEQFF
- - TRBJ2-3 TRBV5-1 TGCGCCAGCAGCTTGGCGGGCACAGATACGCAGTATTTT CASSLAGTDTQYF
- - TRBJ1-5 TRBV7-2 TGTGCCAGCAGCTCCCCCGGGACAAGTCCCCTCGGAAGCAATCAGCCCCAGCATTTT CASSSPGTSPLGSNQPQHF
- - TRBJ2-1 TRBV16 TGTGCCAGCAGCCAAATCCTGGCTGAGCAGTTCTTC CASSQILAEQFF
- once TRBJ1-1 TRBV4-2 TGTGCCAGCAGCCAAGGGGGGGGCGGAGAGAACACTGAAGCTTTCTTT CASSQGGGGENTEAFF
TRBD2 - TRBJ2-7 TRBV7-2 TGTGCCAGCAGCCCCAGGGGGCGACTAGCGGGTCCCTACGAGCAGTACTTC CASSPRGRLAGPYEQYF
- - TRBJ1-2 TRBV30 TGTGCCTGGAGTGTCCCTAGGAGCGGATACTATGGCTACACCTTC CAWSVPRSGYYGYTF